This T cell receptor (beta chain) was found in a study of T-cell reconstitution after alpha-beta-depleted transplantation in children. Study-wide results and caveats: After transplant, at about two months, alpha-beta T cells were reportedly derived from several hundred expanded graft clones. Fresh T-cell production supplied most of the T-cell counts and diversity seen one year after transplant. In some patients, recipient T cells and intrathymic progenitors surviving conditioning explained high day-60 diversity.

This clonotype was observed many times. The antigen remains unidentified. Molecular barcoding with unique molecular identifiers was used for the TCRbeta library. Via MiXCR, TCRdb re-called the PCR reads, giving one row per CDR3 protein. The sample lists 3,500 to 5,500 distinct CDR3 sequences, 9.5% to 15% seen once, with about 29% in the top ten. The CDR3 extends over 18 amino acids. Deletions cut 0 bases from V and 0 bases from J, with 15 bases between. Germline V lookup: CDR1 DFQATT, CDR2 SNEGSKA (reference sequence). The sequence came from a male patient between 2 and 10 years old who had a stem cell transplant for acute lymphoblastic leukemia, so the T cells may come from the graft donor. The specimen was PBMCs, mostly from graft donor cells, collected 60 days after TCRalphabeta/CD19-depleted stem cell transplant. V gene TRBV20-1 combines with J gene TRBJ2-6; either TRBD1 or TRBD2 may fit D (5 bases each). CDR3 protein: CSARDLSGRLSGANVLTF. The DNA of the CDR3 is TGCAGTGCTAGAGATTTATCGGGACGGCTCTCTGGGGCCAACGTCCTGACTTTC.